This TCR beta chain originates from a study of T cell repertoires in cytomegalovirus infection. Trimming removed 3 bases at V and 0 bases at J, with 11 bases between. Germline CDR1 reads SQVTM; CDR2 reads ANQGSEA. The CDR3 length is 14 residues. Regarding this clonotype: Its target is unknown.

In TCRdb, the reads were re-called with MiXCR into one record per CDR3 protein. This sample has roughly 310,000 distinct CDR3 sequences, with just under 30% found just once. The gene calls are TRBV29-1 and TRBJ1-1, with D uncertain. The TCR originated in a human donor in good health (CMV status not recorded). Some clones in this sample may be carry-over from other donors' samples. Sequenced material: cultured PBMCs, taken from culture after CMV antigen stimulation. CDR3 sequence (DNA): TGCAGCGTTGATCGCAGACTCATGAACACTGAAGCTTTCTTT. Protein: CSVDRRLMNTEAFF.